The following is a T cell receptor (beta chain) sequence with its context. The source of the sample is a study of blood T cell repertoires in COVID-19. Study at large: T cells, B-cell-depleted T cells, or PBMCs provided the cDNA or gDNA that served as material.

TCRdb keeps only in-frame clones here, not all; method: immunoSEQ multiplex PCR. Here the sample spans about 28,000 clones, approximately 90% being singletons. V dropped 2 bases and J dropped 5; count of bases not matched to a gene: 9. Germline CDR1 reads LGHDT; CDR2 reads YNNKEL (reference sequence). The CDR3 covers 16 residues. V is TRBV3-1 (or the pseudogene TRBV3-2) and J is TRBJ2-1, with 7 bases fitting TRBD2. The sample comprised peripheral blood. The TCR originated in a human donor in a cohort sampled during active COVID-19. The CDR3 DNA follows: TGTGCCAGCAGCCAAAAGGGGCTAGCGGCAAACAATGAGCAGTTCTTC. Translation: CASSQKGLAANNEQFF.